The clone carrying this TCR beta chain was seen a few times. As yet, its antigen is unknown. Per the original data handling: Junction-only sequences without quality scores came from ImmunoSEQ, so filtering differed. Clones were read by immunoSEQ multiplex PCR, and TCRdb kept only the in-frame ones, dropping some. V, J and clone size are those of that table, while D and trimming were read from the DNA. Of about 480,000 clones listed, more than 65% are singletons. V lost 1 base, J lost 10 bases, and 6 bases stayed unmatched. Germline CDR1 reads SGHTA; CDR2 reads FQGNSA. The length of the CDR3 is 16 residues. This sample stems from a study of shared clonotypes between healthy human individuals. Study findings and constraints: It was anticipated that sequencing depth would influence how many clonotypes donors shared.

Those who donated, Caucasian adults without exception, all lived in Nashville, Tennessee. The source of this sequence is a woman aged 40 to 55 in good health. Some clones in this sample may be carry-over from other donors' samples. The sequenced sample was PBMCs. The gene calls are TRBV7-2 and TRBJ2-1, with 14 nucleotides matching TRBD2. CDR3 sequence (DNA): TGTGCCAGCAGCTTAGAGGGGACTAGCGGGAGATACGAGCAGTTCTTC. This gives the protein CASSLEGTSGRYEQFF.